The source of this T cell receptor (beta chain) is a study of CD8+CD57+ T cells in acquired aplastic anemia. In the study overall: DNA from sorted CD4+ and CD8+ cells averaged about 3.2 ug. Overall study results and limits: CD8+ Simpson's diversity did not differ significantly between patients and controls.

The use of genomic DNA as template underpinned the TCR beta VDJ and CDR3 profiling. TCRdb used MiXCR to reprocess the reads, holding one entry per CDR3 protein. The sample has 150,000 or so distinct CDR3 sequences, around 48% seen once; the top ten hold around 3%. This clonotype was seen more than once but under ten times. Its cognate antigen is unknown. An expansion of CD8+CD57+ cells by flow cytometry had been shown in patients chosen for sequencing. Severe acquired aplastic anemia was the diagnosis recorded for all patients. This clonotype originated in a human donor with aplastic anemia. The sequencing sample was made of sorted CD4+, CD8+, or CD8+CD57+ T cells (not recorded which) from PBMCs.

The CDR3 sequence: CASGAGVPNYGYTF. In nucleotides, the CDR3 is TGCGCCAGCGGGGCAGGGGTCCCAAACTATGGCTACACCTTC. The rearrangement links TRBV5-1 to TRBJ1-2; possible D gene TRBD1, 6 bases. Trimming cost V 7 bases and J 2 bases, with 15 bases left between them. Germline assignment: CDR1 SGHRS and CDR2 YFSETQ. The CDR3 has 14 amino acids. Full variable domain (remainder filled in from reference TRBV5-1 and TRBJ1-2): KAGVTQTPRYLIKTRGQQVTLSCSPISGHRSVSWYQQTPGQGLQFLFEYFSETQRNKGNFPGRFSGRQFSNSRSEMNVSTLELGDSALYLCASGAGVPNYGYTFGSGTRLTVV.